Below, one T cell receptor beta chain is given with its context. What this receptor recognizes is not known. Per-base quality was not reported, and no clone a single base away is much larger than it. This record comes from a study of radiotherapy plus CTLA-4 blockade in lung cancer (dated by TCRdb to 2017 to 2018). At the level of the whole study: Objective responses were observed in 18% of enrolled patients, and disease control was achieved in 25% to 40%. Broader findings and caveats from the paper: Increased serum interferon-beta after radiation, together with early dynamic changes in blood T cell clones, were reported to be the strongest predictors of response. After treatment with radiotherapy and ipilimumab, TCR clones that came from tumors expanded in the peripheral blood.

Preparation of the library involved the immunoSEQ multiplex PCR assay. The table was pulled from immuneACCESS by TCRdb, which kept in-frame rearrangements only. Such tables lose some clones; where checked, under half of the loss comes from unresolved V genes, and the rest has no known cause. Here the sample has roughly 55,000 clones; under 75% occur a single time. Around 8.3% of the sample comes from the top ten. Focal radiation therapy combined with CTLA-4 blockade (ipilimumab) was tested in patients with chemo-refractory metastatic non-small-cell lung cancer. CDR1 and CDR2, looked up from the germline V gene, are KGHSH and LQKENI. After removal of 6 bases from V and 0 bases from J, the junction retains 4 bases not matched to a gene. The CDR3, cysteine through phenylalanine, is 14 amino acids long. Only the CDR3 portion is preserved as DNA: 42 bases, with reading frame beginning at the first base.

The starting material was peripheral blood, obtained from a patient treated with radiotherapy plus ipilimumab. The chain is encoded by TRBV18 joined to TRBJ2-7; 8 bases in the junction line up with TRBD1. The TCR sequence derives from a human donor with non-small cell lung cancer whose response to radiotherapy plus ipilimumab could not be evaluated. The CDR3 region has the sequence CASSLQGASYEQYF. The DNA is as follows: TGTGCCAGCTCGCTGCAGGGGGCCTCCTACGAGCAGTACTTC.